These T cell receptor beta chains were read from a single sample in a study of cytomegalovirus exposure and HLA in healthy donors. Libraries were prepared by immunoSEQ multiplex PCR; TCRdb keeps only in-frame clonotypes and omits some of them. The profile shows over 150,000 clones, around 82% of them singletons. The sequenced sample consisted of PBMCs. These receptors all stem from a woman between 45 and 65 years old in good health and CMV-seropositive. CDR3s leave out the opening cysteine and the closing phenylalanine or tryptophan. The order of the fields is CDR3 length, V gene, clone size, CDR3 protein. The listing skips clone size in some rows; elsewhere it reads once, few, many or a size class.

14	TRBV25-1	.	ASSEYGRGENTEAF
11	TRBV27	.	ASSPGYNQPQH
13	TRBV7-8	.	ASRTTGGKNQPQH
15	TRBV25-1	once	ASSPRTGGRGADTQY
9	TRBV20-1	.	SARDTPNQY
12	TRBV7-9	.	ASSDRGRGTEAF
10	TRBV10-3	.	AISGLTGEQY
12	TRBV5-4	.	ASSPAGGLYEQY
12	TRBV2	.	ASSSVSGKETQY
13	TRBV9	once	ASSVAGTGAYEQY
12	TRBV2	.	ASSTSGGAYEQY
15	TRBV5-6	once	ASSLPTGLAGIDEQY
15	TRBV7-6	.	ASSWTSGTLGYNEQF
14	TRBV7-9	.	ASSQPTGAANYGYT
12	TRBV4-2	.	ASSQDSENYGYT
11	TRBV25-1	.	ASRPQGEAEAF
10	TRBV2	.	ASRWTAYEQY
9	TRBV20-1	.	SARGAGELF
12	TRBV7-9	.	ASSFVGGNEKLF
14	TRBV16	.	ASSQSQGAQGQPQH
14	TRBV10-1	.	ASSDPLGQGAREQY
12	TRBV6-5	once	ASSVDSYNQPQH
11	TRBV6-5	once	ASRDSGFDEQY
12	TRBV19	.	ASSIRTGADTQY
14	TRBV7-3	.	ASSPRTSGSTDTQY
11	TRBV18	.	ASSPTHYNEQF
12	TRBV5-1	.	ASSRVSGTDTQY
11	TRBV7-9	.	ASSLDRVGEQF
12	TRBV18	.	ASRTGTGGDEQF
11	TRBV7-2	once	ASRVAPNTEAF